Included here is one TCR beta chain sequence, with context. Its antigen is not identified. The authors extracted RNA and reverse transcribed it into cDNA as the sequencing template. Clones were sequenced by immunoSEQ multiplex PCR, and TCRdb holds only the in-frame ones, with some missing. Here the sample spans approximately 150,000 clones, about 60% being singletons. CDR3 size: 14 residues. The junction had 13 bases not matched to a gene; V was cut back by 9 bases and J by 10 bases. Germline CDR1 is LNHNV and CDR2 is YYDKDF (reference sequence). These data originate in a study of CD8+ T cells in alopecia areata. Overall study results and limits: Whereas mice showed it more clearly, TCR sharing across patients was murkier, possibly because of HLA.

The rearrangement uses TRBV15 and TRBJ1-1; 11 nucleotides agree with TRBD1. The TCR originated in a human donor in good health. The sample taken for sequencing was CD4+ T cells sorted from blood. For the CDR3, the DNA is TGTGCCACTGAGACCGGGACAGGGGGTTTGGGAGCTTTCTTT. It translates to CATETGTGGLGAFF.